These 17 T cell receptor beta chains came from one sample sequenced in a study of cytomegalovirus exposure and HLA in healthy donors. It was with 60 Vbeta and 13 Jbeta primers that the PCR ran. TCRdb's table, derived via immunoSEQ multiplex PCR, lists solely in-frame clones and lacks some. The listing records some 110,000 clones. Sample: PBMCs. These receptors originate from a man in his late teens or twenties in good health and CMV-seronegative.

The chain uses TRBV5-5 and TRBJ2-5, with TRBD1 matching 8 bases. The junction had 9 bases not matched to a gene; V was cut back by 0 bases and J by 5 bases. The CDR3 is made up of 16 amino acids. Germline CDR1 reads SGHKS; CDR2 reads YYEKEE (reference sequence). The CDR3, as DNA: TGTGCCAGCAGCTTGGAACAGGGGGACGTTTGGGAGACCCAGTACTTC. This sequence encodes CASSLEQGDVWETQYF.

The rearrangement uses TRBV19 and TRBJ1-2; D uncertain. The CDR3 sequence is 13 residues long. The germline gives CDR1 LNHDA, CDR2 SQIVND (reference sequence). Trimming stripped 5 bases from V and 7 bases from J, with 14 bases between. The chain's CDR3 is CASSQPGSSGYTF. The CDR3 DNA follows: TGTGCCAGTAGTCAACCAGGCTCGAGTGGCTACACCTTC.

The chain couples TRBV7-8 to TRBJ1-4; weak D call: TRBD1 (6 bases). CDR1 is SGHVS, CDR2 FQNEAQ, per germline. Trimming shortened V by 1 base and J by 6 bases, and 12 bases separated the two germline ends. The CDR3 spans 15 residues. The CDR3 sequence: CASSLERGYYEKLFF. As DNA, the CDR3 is TGTGCCAGCAGCTTAGAAAGGGGGTACTATGAAAAACTGTTTTTT.

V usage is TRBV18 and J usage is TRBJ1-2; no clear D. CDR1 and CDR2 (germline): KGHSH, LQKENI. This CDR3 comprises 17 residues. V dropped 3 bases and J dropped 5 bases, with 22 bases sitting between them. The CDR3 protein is CASSPTDMGSNFYGYTF. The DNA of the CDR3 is TGTGCCAGCTCACCGACGGATATGGGCAGTAACTTTTATGGCTACACCTTC.

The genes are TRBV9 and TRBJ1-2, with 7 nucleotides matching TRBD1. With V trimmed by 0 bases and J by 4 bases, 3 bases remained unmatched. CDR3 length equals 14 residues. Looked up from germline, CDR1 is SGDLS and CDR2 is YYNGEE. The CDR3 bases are TGTGCCAGCAGCGTAGCCGACAGGGTCTATGGCTACACCTTC. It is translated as CASSVADRVYGYTF.

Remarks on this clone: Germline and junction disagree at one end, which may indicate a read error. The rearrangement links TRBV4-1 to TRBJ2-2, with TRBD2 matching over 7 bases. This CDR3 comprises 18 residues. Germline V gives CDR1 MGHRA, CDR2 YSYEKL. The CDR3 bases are TGCGCCAGCAGACAAGTGGGGGGGGGAGTGGGAAACACCGGGGAGCTGTTTTTT. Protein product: CASRQVGGGVGNTGELFF.

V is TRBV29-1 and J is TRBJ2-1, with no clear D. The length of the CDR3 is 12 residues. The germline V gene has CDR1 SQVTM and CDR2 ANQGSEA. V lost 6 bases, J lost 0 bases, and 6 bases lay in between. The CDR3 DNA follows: TGCAGCGTGCGGTCCTCCTACAATGAGCAGTTCTTC. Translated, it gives CSVRSSYNEQFF.

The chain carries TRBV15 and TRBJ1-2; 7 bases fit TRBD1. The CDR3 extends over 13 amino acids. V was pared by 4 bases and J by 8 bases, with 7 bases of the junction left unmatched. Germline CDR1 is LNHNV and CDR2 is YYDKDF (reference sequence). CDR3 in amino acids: CATSTKQGIGYTF. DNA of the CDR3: TGTGCCACCAGCACTAAACAGGGGATCGGCTACACCTTC.

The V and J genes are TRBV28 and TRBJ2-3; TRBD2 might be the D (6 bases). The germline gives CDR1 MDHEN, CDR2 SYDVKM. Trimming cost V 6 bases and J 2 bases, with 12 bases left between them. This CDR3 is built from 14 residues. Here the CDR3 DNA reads TGTGCCAGCAGAAACGGCGGGACCACAGATACGCAGTATTTT. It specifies CASRNGGTTDTQYF.

CDR3: CASSSSASNNEQFF. DNA of the CDR3: TGTGCCAGCAGTTCTAGCGCGTCTAACAATGAGCAGTTCTTC. This chain connects TRBV28 to TRBJ2-1; a possible D gene is TRBD2 (6 bases). Germline CDR1 is MDHEN and CDR2 is SYDVKM. The CDR3 has 14 amino acids. The V end was cut by 4 bases, the J end by 5 bases, with 12 bases between.

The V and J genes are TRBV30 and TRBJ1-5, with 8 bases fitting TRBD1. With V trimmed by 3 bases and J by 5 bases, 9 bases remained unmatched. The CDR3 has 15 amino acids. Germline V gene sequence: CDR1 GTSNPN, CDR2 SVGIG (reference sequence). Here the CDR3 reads CAWSRKTGVDQPQHF. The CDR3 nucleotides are TGTGCCTGGAGCCGAAAGACAGGGGTTGATCAGCCCCAGCATTTT.

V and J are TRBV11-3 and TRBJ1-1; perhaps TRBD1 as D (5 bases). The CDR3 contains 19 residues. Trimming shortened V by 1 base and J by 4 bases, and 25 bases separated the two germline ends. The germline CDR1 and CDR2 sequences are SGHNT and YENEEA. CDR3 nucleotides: TGTGCCAGCAGCTTAGCAGGGTGGGGATGGGCCCCCACTCCCACTGAAGCTTTCTTT. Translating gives CASSLAGWGWAPTPTEAFF.

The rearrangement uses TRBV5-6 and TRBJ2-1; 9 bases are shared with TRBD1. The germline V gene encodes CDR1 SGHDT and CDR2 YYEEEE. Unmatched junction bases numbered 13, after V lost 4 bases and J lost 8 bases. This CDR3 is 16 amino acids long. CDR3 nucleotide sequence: TGTGCCAGCAGCGGAGTGGGACAGGGAAGGTACGATGAGCAGTTCTTC. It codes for CASSGVGQGRYDEQFF.

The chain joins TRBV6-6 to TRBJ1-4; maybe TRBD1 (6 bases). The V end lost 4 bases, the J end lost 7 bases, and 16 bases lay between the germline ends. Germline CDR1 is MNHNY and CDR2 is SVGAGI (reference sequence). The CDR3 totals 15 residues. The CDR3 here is CASSFLQGCGEKLFF. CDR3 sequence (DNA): TGTGCCAGCAGTTTCCTACAGGGATGCGGTGAAAAACTGTTTTTT.

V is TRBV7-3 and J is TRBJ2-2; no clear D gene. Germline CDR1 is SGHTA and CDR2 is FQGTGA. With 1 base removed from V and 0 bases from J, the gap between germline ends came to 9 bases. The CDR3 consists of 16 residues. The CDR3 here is CASSLKGSANTGELFF. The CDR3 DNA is TGTGCCAGCAGCTTAAAAGGCAGCGCGAACACCGGGGAGCTGTTTTTT.

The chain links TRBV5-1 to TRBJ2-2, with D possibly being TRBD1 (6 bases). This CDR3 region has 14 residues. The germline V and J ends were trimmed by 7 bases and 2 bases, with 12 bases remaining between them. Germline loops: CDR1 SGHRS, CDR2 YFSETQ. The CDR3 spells CASCGTTNTGELFF. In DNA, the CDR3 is TGCGCCAGCTGTGGGACAACCAACACCGGGGAGCTGTTTTTT.

The CDR3 protein is CASSGDRGLNSPLHF. The CDR3 coding sequence is TGCGCCAGCAGCGGGGACAGGGGTTTAAATTCACCCCTCCACTTT. This sequence joins TRBV5-1 and TRBJ1-6, with TRBD1 matching over 10 bases. Looked up from germline, CDR1 is SGHRS and CDR2 is YFSETQ. The CDR3 loop spans 15 amino acids. V dropped 4 bases and J dropped 7; count of bases not matched to a gene: 5.